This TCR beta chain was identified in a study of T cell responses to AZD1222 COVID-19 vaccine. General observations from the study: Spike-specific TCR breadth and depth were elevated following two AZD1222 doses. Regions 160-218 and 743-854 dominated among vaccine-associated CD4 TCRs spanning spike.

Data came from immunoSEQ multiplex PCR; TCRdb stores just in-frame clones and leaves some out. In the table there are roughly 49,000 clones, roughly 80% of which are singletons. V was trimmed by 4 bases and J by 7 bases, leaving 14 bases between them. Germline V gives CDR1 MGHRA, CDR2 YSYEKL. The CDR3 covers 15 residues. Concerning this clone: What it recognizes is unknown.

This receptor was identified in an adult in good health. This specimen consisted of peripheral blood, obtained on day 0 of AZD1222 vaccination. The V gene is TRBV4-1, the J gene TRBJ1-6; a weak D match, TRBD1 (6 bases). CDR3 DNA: TGCGCCAGCAGCCCCCCCCAGGGGTCCAATTCACCCCTCCACTTT. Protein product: CASSPPQGSNSPLHF.